The 29 T cell receptor beta chains below come from one sample, sequenced in a study of blood T cell repertoires in COVID-19. Only in-frame clones appear in the TCRdb table, and some are missing; sequencing was by immunoSEQ multiplex PCR. This sample yields about 74,000 clones, of which 90% are seen a single time; approximately 1.4% belongs to the top ten. The sequencing sample was made of peripheral blood. The source of these receptors is a man aged 50-59 years with acute or convalescent COVID-19.

This chain uses TRBV21-1 with TRBJ2-3; the table's D call of TRBD2 was not tested on the DNA. TRBV21-1 is noted as a pseudogene. This CDR3 is built from 17 residues. The CDR3 sequence: CASSKYQRELAADTQYF. The CDR3 DNA follows: TGTGCCAGCAGCAAATACCAGCGGGAGCTGGCCGCAGATACGCAGTATTTT.

This clone was seen once. The chain combines TRBV10-3 with TRBJ1-6; the D gene is possibly TRBD1 (5 bases). Germline V gene data show CDR1 as ENHRY and CDR2 as SYGVKD. The CDR3 runs 15 residues. Trimming took 0 bases from V and 5 from J, leaving 8 bases between them. The CDR3 bases are TGTGCCATCAGTGAGTCGGGGCAGAATAATTCACCCCTCCACTTT. It translates to CAISESGQNNSPLHF.

This chain uses TRBV6-5 with TRBJ2-5; TRBD2 matches 8 bases. This CDR3 comprises 15 residues. The germline CDR1 and CDR2 sequences are MNHEY and SVGAGI. V trimming: 2 bases; J trimming: 0 bases; junction bases outside the gene matches: 2. The CDR3 reads CASSYERGNQETQYF. CDR3 DNA sequence: TGTGCCAGCAGTTACGAGCGGGGGAACCAAGAGACCCAGTACTTC.

J is TRBJ1-1 and V is TRBV5-6; 8 bases line up with TRBD1. J lost 0 bases, V lost 2 bases, and 6 bases had no gene match. The CDR3 is made up of 16 amino acids. Germline lookup yields CDR1 SGHDT and CDR2 YYEEEE. CDR3 in amino acids: CASSLRQGLLNTEAFF. CDR3 in DNA: TGTGCCAGCAGCTTAAGACAGGGGTTGTTGAACACTGAAGCTTTCTTT.

This chain links TRBV18 with TRBJ2-3; D gene ambiguous. CDR1 and CDR2 from the germline V gene are KGHSH and LQKENI. The CDR3 spans 14 residues. V dropped 1 base and J dropped 2 bases, with 7 bases sitting between them. CDR3 nucleotides: TGTGCCAGCTCACCACTCCAGGACACAGATACGCAGTATTTT. Translated, it gives CASSPLQDTDTQYF.

This chain connects TRBV11-2 to TRBJ2-5; 8 positions match TRBD1. Germline lookup yields CDR1 SGHAT and CDR2 FQNNGV. V dropped 0 bases and J dropped 5; count of bases not matched to a gene: 5. This CDR3 has 15 amino acids. The CDR3 sequence: CASSLDRTGTETQYF. The CDR3 DNA sequence: TGTGCCAGCAGCTTAGATCGGACAGGGACTGAGACCCAGTACTTC.

This clone appeared a single time. The rearrangement uses TRBV10-3 and TRBJ2-1; D unresolved. The germline CDR1 and CDR2 sequences are ENHRY and SYGVKD. The CDR3 sequence is 11 residues long. Trimming removed 10 bases from V and 4 bases from J, with 8 bases in between. CDR3 in amino acids: CATQTYNEQFF. In DNA, the CDR3 is TGTGCCACCCAAACATACAATGAGCAGTTCTTC.

This clone showed up just once. The chain joins TRBV11-3 to TRBJ2-3, with a weak D call TRBD2 (6 bases). The germline V gene has CDR1 SGHNT and CDR2 YENEEA. The CDR3 totals 13 residues. With 8 bases removed from V and 1 base from J, the gap between germline ends came to 10 bases. The CDR3 is CASAPGGTDTQYF. The CDR3 region has the DNA TGTGCCAGCGCCCCGGGGGGCACAGATACGCAGTATTTT.

The rearrangement joins TRBV28 to TRBJ2-7; 9 bases match TRBD1. This CDR3 spans 16 amino acids. In germline, CDR1 is MDHEN, CDR2 SYDVKM. V gave up 5 bases and J gave up 5 bases; unmatched junction bases: 13. The CDR3 DNA reads as TGTGCCAGCAGTCTAACTAGGACAGGGGCAATGGACGAGCAGTACTTC. It encodes CASSLTRTGAMDEQYF.

V gene TRBV30 combines with J gene TRBJ2-7; 9 nucleotides align to TRBD1. Germline V gives CDR1 GTSNPN, CDR2 SVGIG (reference sequence). The CDR3 length is 13 residues. The ends lost 2 bases at V and 7 bases at J; junction bases unmatched: 6. The CDR3 sequence is CAWSSGTGREQYV. The DNA of the CDR3 is TGTGCCTGGAGTTCTGGGACAGGGAGGGAGCAGTACGTC.

CDR3 sequence: CASSVVRRADTQYF. The CDR3 DNA follows: TGTGCCAGCAGTGTCGTCAGGCGGGCAGATACGCAGTATTTT. V gene TRBV2 combines with J gene TRBJ2-3; possibly TRBD2 for D (5 bases). The germline V and J ends were trimmed by 4 bases and 4 bases, with 12 bases remaining between them. There are 14 residues in the CDR3. The germline V gene encodes CDR1 SNHLY and CDR2 FYNNEI.

The chain links TRBV11-2 to TRBJ2-1, with D perhaps TRBD1 (5 bases). The germline V and J ends were trimmed by 3 bases and 0 bases, with 12 bases remaining between them. From germline, CDR1 is SGHAT and CDR2 FQNNGV. The CDR3 loop spans 16 amino acids. Here the CDR3 reads CASSFRGARSYNEQFF. CDR3 in DNA: TGTGCCAGCAGCTTCCGTGGGGCCCGCTCCTACAATGAGCAGTTCTTC.

The J gene is TRBJ1-2, the V gene TRBV10-3; TRBD1 matches at 7 bases. Losses at the gene ends were 0 bases for V and 3 bases for J; bases not matched to a gene: 4. The CDR3 runs to 15 residues. Germline V gene lookup returns CDR1 ENHRY and CDR2 SYGVKD. CDR3: CAISESTGLDYGYTF. CDR3 coding DNA: TGTGCCATCAGTGAGTCGACAGGGCTCGACTATGGCTACACCTTC.

The CDR3 coding sequence is TGTGCCAGCAGCGAGTTAGCGGGAGGGCCTCTCAATGAGCAGTTCTTC. This sequence encodes CASSELAGGPLNEQFF. The rearrangement links TRBV27 to TRBJ2-1; 11 bases fit TRBD2. V gave up 6 bases and J gave up 6 bases; unmatched junction bases: 10. CDR1 and CDR2 (germline): MNHEY, SMNVEV (reference sequence). The CDR3 consists of 16 residues.

The V gene is TRBV2, the J gene TRBJ2-4; 8 nucleotides agree with TRBD1. Trimming removed 6 bases from V and 0 bases from J; junction bases left unmatched: 4. Germline loops: CDR1 SNHLY, CDR2 FYNNEI. The CDR3 is 15 amino acids. The CDR3 here is CASRGTGLAKNIQYF. CDR3 nucleotides: TGTGCCAGCAGGGGGACAGGTTTAGCCAAAAACATTCAGTACTTC. The complete variable domain, with remaining parts taken from reference TRBV2 and TRBJ2-4, reads EPEVTQTPSHQVTQMGQEVILRCVPISNHLYFYWYRQILGQKVEFLVSFYNNEISEKSEIFDDQFSVERPDGSNFTLKIRSTKLEDSAMYFCASRGTGLAKNIQYFGAGTRLSVL.

Only a few counts were recorded for this clone. The V gene is TRBV7-9, the J gene TRBJ1-3, with 9 nucleotides matching TRBD1. V was clipped by 4 bases and J by 2 bases; unmatched bases: 6. This CDR3 has 16 residues. Looked up from germline, CDR1 is SEHNR and CDR2 is FQNEAQ (reference sequence). CDR3 region: CASSSNRGPAGNTIYF. CDR3 nucleotides: TGTGCCAGCAGCTCCAACAGGGGGCCTGCTGGAAACACCATATATTTT. Full variable domain (rest looked up from reference TRBV7-9 and TRBJ1-3): DTGVSQNPRHKITKRGQNVTFRCDPISEHNRLYWYRQTLGQGPEFLTYFQNEAQLEKSRLLSDRFSAERPKGSFSTLEIQRTEQGDSAMYLCASSSNRGPAGNTIYFGEGSWLTVV.

CDR3 loop: CASSEGGQGLYEQYF. CDR3 DNA: TGTGCCAGCAGTGAAGGGGGCCAGGGCTTGTACGAGCAGTACTTC. The V and J genes are TRBV6-1 and TRBJ2-7, with TRBD1 as a possible D gene (5 bases). Germline values: CDR1 MNHNS, CDR2 SASEGT. The CDR3 consists of 15 residues. Trimming shortened V by 1 base and J by 4 bases, and 14 bases separated the two germline ends.

The chain links TRBV5-1 to TRBJ2-2, with 7 bases aligning to TRBD1. The CDR3 contains 14 residues. Germline CDR1 reads SGHRS; CDR2 reads YFSETQ. V lost 2 bases, J lost 5 bases, and 3 bases stayed unmatched. CDR3 sequence (DNA): TGCGCCAGCAGCTTTTTACAGGGGACCGGGGAGCTGTTTTTT. Translated, it gives CASSFLQGTGELFF.

The gene calls are TRBV30 and TRBJ2-7, with 8 positions matching TRBD2. J lost 1 base, V lost 3 bases, and 5 bases had no gene match. The CDR3 totals 14 residues. The germline CDR1 and CDR2 sequences are GTSNPN and SVGIG (reference sequence). The CDR3 is CAWSRGLASYEQYF. The CDR3 DNA follows: TGTGCCTGGAGCCGAGGACTAGCATCCTACGAGCAGTACTTC.

The chain links TRBV6-5 to TRBJ1-1; possibly TRBD1 for D (5 bases). Looked up from germline, CDR1 is MNHEY and CDR2 is SVGAGI. This CDR3 comprises 15 residues. Trimming took 6 bases from V and 2 from J, leaving 16 bases between them. The CDR3 spells CASSASRWGNTEAFF. The CDR3 DNA is TGTGCCAGCAGCGCTAGTCGGTGGGGCAACACTGAAGCTTTCTTT.

This clone was counted once. V gene TRBV3-1 (or the pseudogene TRBV3-2) combines with J gene TRBJ2-1; D is undetermined. Deletions cut 0 bases from V and 5 bases from J, with 11 bases between. This CDR3 spans 15 amino acids. CDR1 is LGHDT, CDR2 YNNKEL, per germline (reference sequence). The CDR3 sequence is CASSQDLVAHNEQFF. The CDR3 bases are TGTGCCAGCAGCCAAGATCTTGTGGCTCACAATGAGCAGTTCTTC.

This chain joins TRBV5-8 and TRBJ1-1; TRBD1 matches at 8 bases. The V gene's germline CDR1 is SGHTS and CDR2 YDEGEE. The trim removed 4 bases at V and 5 bases at J, leaving 7 bases unmatched. The CDR3 contains 14 residues. The CDR3 DNA sequence: TGTGCCAGCAGCCTAGGACAGGGTAGGACTGAAGCTTTCTTT. Translation: CASSLGQGRTEAFF.

This clone has just one count. The V call is TRBV5-5, the J call TRBJ2-7; tentative D call: TRBD1 (6 bases). Deletions cut 2 bases from V and 9 bases from J, with 21 bases between. CDR3 length equals 15 residues. CDR1 is SGHKS, CDR2 YYEKEE, per germline (reference sequence). The CDR3 here is CASSFLSTGLKGQYV. CDR3 DNA sequence: TGTGCCAGCAGCTTCCTTTCGACAGGATTAAAGGGGCAGTACGTC.

This rearrangement joins TRBV19 to TRBJ1-2; 8 bases are shared with TRBD1. The ends lost 10 bases at V and 4 bases at J; junction bases unmatched: 14. Germline loops: CDR1 LNHDA, CDR2 SQIVND (reference sequence). The CDR3 contains 15 residues. The CDR3 region has the DNA TGTGCCACATCATTCGGGACAGGCTACCTCTATGGCTACACCTTC. Translation gives CATSFGTGYLYGYTF.

This rearrangement joins TRBV6-4 to TRBJ2-2, with TRBD2 identical over 8 bases. Trimming at V came to 3 bases and at J to 3 bases, leaving 3 bases not matched to a gene. CDR3 size: 15 residues. Germline CDR1 reads MRHNA; CDR2 reads SNTAGT. DNA for the CDR3: TGTGCCAGCAGTGAACAAGCGGGGGACACCGGGGAGCTGTTTTTT. Translation gives CASSEQAGDTGELFF.

The chain employs TRBV30 and TRBJ2-7, with D tentatively TRBD2 (5 bases). The length of the CDR3 is 10 residues. Per germline, CDR1 GTSNPN and CDR2 SVGIG (reference sequence). In DNA, the CDR3 is TGTTCAAGCGGCACCTACGAGCAGTACTTC. Its translation: CSSGTYEQYF.

The chain employs TRBV20-1 and TRBJ2-1; 11 nucleotides match TRBD2. Germline V gene lookup returns CDR1 DFQATT and CDR2 SNEGSKA (reference sequence). The CDR3 totals 14 residues. The junction had 4 bases not matched to a gene; V was cut back by 3 bases and J by 6 bases. The CDR3 DNA is TGCAGTGCTAGTAGCGGGGGGGCCCCCAATGAGCAGTTCTTC. Translated: CSASSGGAPNEQFF.

The CDR3 nucleotides read TGTGCCAGCAGTACAGGGGGCTCTAATGAAAAACTGTTTTTT. Its translation: CASSTGGSNEKLFF. The J gene is TRBJ1-4, the V gene TRBV27, with 9 nucleotides matching TRBD1. The CDR3 spans 14 residues. The ends lost 5 bases at V and 3 bases at J; junction bases unmatched: 1. Looked up from germline, CDR1 is MNHEY and CDR2 is SMNVEV (reference sequence).

V and J are TRBV5-1 and TRBJ1-3; unclear D gene. This CDR3 contains 14 residues. Per the germline V gene, CDR1 is SGHRS and CDR2 is YFSETQ. V was cut by 0 bases and J by 0 bases, with 4 bases left in between. CDR3 sequence reads: CASSLESSGNTIYF. Written as DNA, the CDR3 is TGCGCCAGCAGCTTGGAGAGCTCTGGAAACACCATATATTTT.